These 29 T cell receptor beta chains originate from one sample sequenced in a study of shared clonotypes between healthy human individuals (dated by TCRdb to 2020 to 2022). The library came from the immunoSEQ multiplex PCR assay. Not all clones reach the TCRdb copy of this immuneACCESS table, which keeps in-frame sequences only. Checked studies attribute under half of the gap to unresolved V genes and leave the rest unexplained. The sample contains 650,000 to 800,000 clones, about two thirds of them found a single time. Approximately 1.8% of the sample is held by the ten biggest clonotypes. Sequencing was done on a sample of memory CD4+ T cells sorted from blood. The cell subset or site label for this specimen denotes: CD45RA-negative fraction. The receptors were sampled from a woman in her 30s in good health.

The chain joins TRBV7-8 to TRBJ1-5, with a weak D call TRBD1 (5 bases). V was trimmed by 2 bases and J by 4 bases, leaving 21 bases between them. Germline V CDR1 and CDR2: SGHVS, FQNEAQ. The CDR3 is 18 amino acids. In nucleotides, the CDR3 is TGTGCCAGCAGCTTACAGGGACCCAGGATGGGGGTAAATCAGCCCCAGCATTTT. Encoded protein: CASSLQGPRMGVNQPQHF.

This chain uses TRBV10-2 with TRBJ2-7; no reliable D call. Germline CDR1 is WSHSY and CDR2 is SAAADI. The CDR3 is 13 residues long. V shed 4 bases and J shed 3 bases, with 10 bases lying between them. The CDR3 loop reads CASSVTSFYEQYF. The CDR3 DNA reads TGCGCCAGCAGTGTCACCTCATTCTACGAGCAGTACTTC.

The V call is TRBV15, the J call TRBJ2-5; the D is unclear. The CDR3 is 13 residues long. Germline V gene data show CDR1 as LNHNV and CDR2 as YYDKDF (reference sequence). V lost 0 bases to trimming and J lost 5 bases, with 7 bases between them. CDR3 region: CATSRDGRETQYF. The CDR3 nucleotides read TGTGCCACCAGCAGAGATGGGCGGGAGACCCAGTACTTC.

The rearrangement uses TRBV7-3 and TRBJ2-2; 8 bases map to TRBD1. J lost 2 bases, V lost 5 bases, and 7 bases had no gene match. The CDR3 loop spans 16 amino acids. The germline V gene encodes CDR1 SGHTA and CDR2 FQGTGA. The CDR3 DNA sequence: TGTGCCAGCAGCCCAAAGACAGGGGCAAACACCGGGGAGCTGTTTTTT. Protein: CASSPKTGANTGELFF.

This clone showed up just a few times. The rearrangement links TRBV28 to TRBJ1-6; 8 nucleotides line up with TRBD1. Trimming at V came to 5 bases and at J to 10 bases, leaving 10 bases not matched to a gene. This CDR3 has 15 amino acids. CDR1 is MDHEN, CDR2 SYDVKM, per germline. CDR3 in amino acids: CASSQLQGVGSPLHF. The CDR3 DNA is TGTGCCAGCAGTCAACTACAGGGGGTAGGGTCACCCCTCCACTTT.

This clone came up many times. V gene TRBV27 combines with J gene TRBJ2-7, with D perhaps TRBD2 (6 bases). V gave up 4 bases and J gave up 2 bases, with 15 bases separating them. Germline CDR1 and CDR2: MNHEY and SMNVEV (reference sequence). The CDR3 loop spans 15 amino acids. The DNA of the CDR3 is TGTGCCAGCAGTTCCCGACTAGTCAGCACCTACGAGCAGTACTTC. Protein product: CASSSRLVSTYEQYF.

The DNA of the CDR3 is TGTGCCAGTAGTATACTGGGTTCCGGCTACACCTTC. Residues: CASSILGSGYTF. This chain connects TRBV19 to TRBJ1-2; no firm D call. The CDR3 length is 12 residues. Germline CDR1 is LNHDA and CDR2 is SQIVND (reference sequence). The V gene lost 2 bases and the J gene lost 8 bases, with 9 bases spanning the gap.

The rearrangement uses TRBV7-2 and TRBJ2-7; 12 nucleotides agree with TRBD2. Germline V gives CDR1 SGHTA, CDR2 FQGNSA. The CDR3 covers 14 residues. The ends lost 4 bases at V and 4 bases at J; junction bases unmatched: 2. In nucleotides, the CDR3 is TGTGCCAGCAGCTCGACTAGCGGGAGATACGAGCAGTACTTC. The encoded protein is CASSSTSGRYEQYF.

The CDR3 DNA follows: TGTGCCAGCAGAACAGGAGAGTATGGCTACACCTTC. This translates into CASRTGEYGYTF. The V and J genes are TRBV2 and TRBJ1-2; D is possibly TRBD1 (5 bases). Looked up from germline, CDR1 is SNHLY and CDR2 is FYNNEI. There are 12 residues in the CDR3. The V gene lost 6 bases and the J gene lost 5 bases, with 10 bases spanning the gap.

The rearrangement uses TRBV7-2 and TRBJ2-3; unclear D gene. The CDR3 is made up of 15 amino acids. V was pared by 3 bases and J by 0 bases, with 10 bases between. The germline V gene encodes CDR1 SGHTA and CDR2 FQGNSA. For the CDR3, the DNA is TGTGCCAGCAGCTTTAACTACGCAAGCACAGATACGCAGTATTTT. This sequence encodes CASSFNYASTDTQYF. The entire variable domain, with the rest obtained from reference TRBV7-2 and TRBJ2-3, is as follows: GAGVSQSPSNKVTEKGKDVELRCDPISGHTALYWYRQSLGQGLEFLIYFQGNSAPDKSGLPSDRFSAERTGGSVSTLTIQRTQQEDSAVYLCASSFNYASTDTQYFGPGTRLTVL.

CDR3 DNA sequence: TGTGCCAGCAGCTACCAGCGGGAGGGCCCAGATACGCAGTATTTT. Its protein product is CASSYQREGPDTQYF. This chain links TRBV5-4 with TRBJ2-3; 10 bases map to TRBD2. Germline-derived CDR1 and CDR2 are SGHNT and YYREEE (reference sequence). The ends lost 3 bases at V and 4 bases at J; junction bases unmatched: 5. The CDR3 has 15 amino acids.

The CDR3 region is CASSPLWAGDQSGEQFF. In DNA form, the CDR3 reads TGTGCCAGCAGCCCACTCTGGGCGGGAGACCAAAGTGGTGAGCAGTTCTTC. V and J are TRBV5-6 and TRBJ2-1; 7 positions match TRBD2. Looked up from germline, CDR1 is SGHDT and CDR2 is YYEEEE. This CDR3 has 17 residues. The ends lost 4 bases at V and 9 bases at J; junction bases unmatched: 19.

As concerns this clone: A read error may account for a junction end that differs from germline. The genes are TRBV18 and TRBJ2-2; D may be TRBD2 (5 bases). CDR1 is KGHSH, CDR2 LQKENI, per germline. This CDR3 region has 17 residues. For the CDR3, the DNA is TGTGCCAGCTCCCCACCATGGACCAGGCCGGGGACCGGGGAGCTGTTTTTT. It codes for CASSPPWTRPGTGELFF. The full variable domain, with the rest looked up from reference TRBV18 and TRBJ2-2, is NAGVMQNPRHLVRRRGQEARLRCSPMKGHSHVYWYRQLPEEGLKFMVYLQKENIIDESGMPKERFSAEFPKEGPSILRIQQVVRGDSAAYFCASSPPWTRPGTGELFFGEGSRLTVL.

The CDR3 loop reads CSVGLAGDGEQFF. The CDR3 nucleotides are TGCAGCGTAGGACTAGCGGGAGATGGTGAGCAGTTCTTC. The rearrangement joins TRBV29-1 to TRBJ2-1; 13 nucleotides line up with TRBD2. This CDR3 has 13 amino acids. The germline V gene has CDR1 SQVTM and CDR2 ANQGSEA. J lost 9 bases, V lost 6 bases, and 5 bases had no gene match.

This chain links TRBV7-2 with TRBJ2-1; the match to TRBD2 covers 13 bases. From germline, CDR1 is SGHTA and CDR2 FQGNSA. The J segment lost 4 bases and the V segment lost 4 bases, leaving 10 bases of the junction unmatched. The CDR3 contains 18 residues. The CDR3 sequence: CASSSRTSGSMNYNEQFF. CDR3 DNA sequence: TGTGCCAGCAGCTCGCGGACTAGCGGGAGTATGAATTACAATGAGCAGTTCTTC.

The chain is built from TRBV14 and TRBJ2-7; TRBD2 matches 7 bases. This CDR3 spans 14 amino acids. With 5 bases clipped from V and 3 bases from J, the junction kept 7 bases outside the gene matches. Germline assignment: CDR1 SGHDN and CDR2 FVKESK. CDR3 sequence: CASSFTSVYYEQYF. The CDR3, as DNA: TGTGCCAGCAGCTTTACTAGCGTTTACTACGAGCAGTACTTC.

This chain uses TRBV15 with TRBJ2-7; D is uncertain. The CDR3 is made up of 15 amino acids. Trimming stripped 0 bases from V and 3 bases from J, with 12 bases between. Germline lookup yields CDR1 LNHNV and CDR2 YYDKDF (reference sequence). The DNA of the CDR3 is TGTGCCACCAGCAGAGATGAGGCAGTCAACTACGAGCAGTACTTC. It codes for CATSRDEAVNYEQYF.

Comments on this clone: A far larger clone is one base from this, pointing to a likely read error. Other DNA sequences in the same sample also yield this CDR3. The chain employs TRBV18 and TRBJ1-2; D unresolved. The CDR3 has 14 residues. CDR1 is KGHSH and CDR2 is LQKENI in the germline V gene. This chain's CDR3 is CASSHSPTDYGYTF. Here the CDR3 DNA reads TGTGCCAGTTCACACTCCCCTACTGACTATGGCTACACCTTC. The full variable domain, rest sourced from reference TRBV18 and TRBJ1-2, is NAGVMQNPRHLVRRRGQEARLRCSPMKGHSHVYWYRQLPEEGLKFMVYLQKENIIDESGMPKERFSAEFPKEGPSILRIQQVVRGDSAAYFCASSHSPTDYGYTFGSGTRLTVV.

The chain links TRBV28 to TRBJ2-7, with a tentative D call TRBD1 (5 bases). CDR1 and CDR2 (germline): MDHEN, SYDVKM. This CDR3 is 13 amino acids long. Between the trimmed V and J ends, which lost 7 bases and 8 bases, there was a span of 18 bases. CDR3 coding DNA: TGTGCCAGCACCGAGCTCAGCGACAGACAGCAGTACTTC. Encoded protein: CASTELSDRQQYF.

V and J are TRBV5-6 and TRBJ1-1; D unresolved. Germline lookup yields CDR1 SGHDT and CDR2 YYEEEE. Trimming pared 1 base from V and 1 base from J, leaving 11 bases between. CDR3 length equals 15 residues. CDR3 DNA: TGTGCCAGCAGCTTGTTCCGACTGGGGAACACTGAAGCTTTCTTT. Amino acids: CASSLFRLGNTEAFF.

This clone was found once. CDR3 amino acids: CASSGPAAGDAGELFF. Written as DNA, the CDR3 is TGTGCCAGCAGCGGACCCGCAGCGGGAGACGCCGGGGAGCTGTTTTTT. V gene TRBV2 combines with J gene TRBJ2-2; 8 positions match TRBD2. The CDR3 has 16 residues. Trimming removed 6 bases from V and 6 bases from J; junction bases left unmatched: 12. In germline, CDR1 is SNHLY, CDR2 FYNNEI.

As to this clone: The junction does not match germline at one end; this may be a read error. The rearrangement links TRBV28 to TRBJ1-1, with D unclear. The length of the CDR3 is 14 residues. Germline-derived CDR1 and CDR2 are MDHEN and SYDVKM. The chain's CDR3 is CASSPMAGNTEALF. In DNA form, the CDR3 reads TGTGCCAGCAGTCCAATGGCGGGTAACACTGAAGCTCTCTTT.

This chain joins TRBV15 and TRBJ2-5, with 9 bases aligning to TRBD1. The CDR3 is 14 residues long. J gave up 5 bases and V 4 bases, and 5 bases lay outside the gene matches. Germline lookup yields CDR1 LNHNV and CDR2 YYDKDF (reference sequence). The DNA for the CDR3 is TGTGCCACCAGCACCGGACAGGGGAGGGAGACCCAGTACTTC. It specifies CATSTGQGRETQYF.

CDR3 DNA: TGTGCCAGCAGCTTAGCTGACAGGGATCAGCCCCAGCATTTT. Translating it yields CASSLADRDQPQHF. The V gene is TRBV7-9, the J gene TRBJ1-5, with TRBD1 matching over 7 bases. The CDR3 spans 14 residues. Germline lookup yields CDR1 SEHNR and CDR2 FQNEAQ (reference sequence). Trimming at V came to 0 bases and at J to 5 bases, leaving 1 base not matched to a gene.

The rearrangement uses TRBV7-9 and TRBJ2-7; TRBD2 is a possible D gene (6 bases). V dropped 8 bases and J dropped 5 bases, with 16 bases sitting between them. There are 13 residues in the CDR3. Germline CDR1 SEHNR, CDR2 FQNEAQ (reference sequence). In DNA form, the CDR3 reads TGTGCCAGCCACTCTCGGGAGCGCGACGAGCAGTACTTC. Amino acids: CASHSRERDEQYF.

The J gene is TRBJ1-5, the V gene TRBV18, with 12 bases matching TRBD1. Germline CDR1 is KGHSH and CDR2 is LQKENI. This CDR3 comprises 17 residues. V was pared by 3 bases and J by 6 bases, with 9 bases of the junction left unmatched. CDR3 sequence reads: CASSPLPGQGAVQPQHF. The CDR3 nucleotides read TGTGCCAGCTCACCCCTACCGGGACAGGGGGCGGTTCAGCCCCAGCATTTT. Supplemented by reference TRBV18 and TRBJ1-5, the full variable domain reads NAGVMQNPRHLVRRRGQEARLRCSPMKGHSHVYWYRQLPEEGLKFMVYLQKENIIDESGMPKERFSAEFPKEGPSILRIQQVVRGDSAAYFCASSPLPGQGAVQPQHFGDGTRLSIL.

The chain uses TRBV4-2 and TRBJ1-6; the D is unclear. From germline, CDR1 is LGHNA and CDR2 YNFKEQ. V was pared by 2 bases and J by 7 bases, with 18 bases between. This CDR3 comprises 17 residues. CDR3 DNA: TGTGCCAGCAGCCAATCTCGGCCGGGAAGGGCCAATTCACCCCTCCACTTT. Amino acid sequence: CASSQSRPGRANSPLHF.

This chain uses TRBV5-6 with TRBJ1-2; possible D gene TRBD1, 5 bases. Trimming removed 2 bases at V and 7 bases at J, with 12 bases between. The CDR3 has 13 residues. The germline CDR1 and CDR2 sequences are SGHDT and YYEEEE. Written as DNA, the CDR3 is TGTGCCAGCAGCTTAGCCGGGGGAAGTGGCTACACCTTC. Translated: CASSLAGGSGYTF.

This chain connects TRBV9 to TRBJ2-5, with D unresolved. Trimming shortened V by 1 base and J by 7 bases, and 8 bases separated the two germline ends. This CDR3 region has 12 residues. In germline, CDR1 is SGDLS, CDR2 YYNGEE. CDR3 DNA sequence: TGTGCCAGCAGCGTAACCCTCGGGACCCAGTACTTC. Protein: CASSVTLGTQYF.